This paragraph reports one T cell receptor (beta chain). Its cognate antigen is unknown. This sample was included in a study of cytomegalovirus exposure and HLA in healthy donors. Study findings and constraints: 87-base-pair reads could not separate some V segments, including TRBV6-2 and TRBV6-3.

Use of 60 Vbeta and 13 Jbeta primers characterized the PCR. The data were produced by immunoSEQ multiplex PCR, yet TCRdb's version contains in-frame clones alone and is incomplete. The sample lists approximately 190,000 clones, more than 75% occurring once. CDR3 length: 16 residues. Trimming cost V 0 bases and J 7 bases, with 13 bases left between them. CDR1 and CDR2 from the germline V gene are LGHNA and YNFKEQ. The chain links TRBV4-2 to TRBJ1-6, with D possibly being TRBD1 (6 bases). The receptor's source is a man aged 25-40 years in good health and CMV-seronegative. Source material: PBMCs. DNA for the CDR3: TGTGCCAGCAGCCAAGAGGCCGGGACACCCAATTCACCCCTCCACTTT. Its protein product is CASSQEAGTPNSPLHF.